This T cell receptor (beta chain) emerged from a study of monozygotic twins with inflammatory bowel disease. Per germline, CDR1 LGHDT and CDR2 YNNKEL (reference sequence). The CDR3 has 15 amino acids. A total RNA quantity of roughly 3,300 ng went into each TCR library. During cDNA synthesis, UMIs that each contained a 6-nucleotide sample barcode were added by means of template switching. From its re-call of the 5' RACE reads, TCRdb lists each CDR3 protein once, without DNA. This sample carries fewer than 400,000 distinct CDR3 sequences, with approximately 5.4% going to the ten biggest clones. The V call is TRBV3-1, the J call TRBJ2-7; no DNA is available, so the TRBD2 call from TCRdb remains unchecked. The sequenced sample consisted of blood. The receptor was derived from a human donor with ulcerative colitis or Crohn's disease, or a healthy co-twin of an affected twin (not recorded which). The CDR3 reads CASSQLLAGGYEQYF.